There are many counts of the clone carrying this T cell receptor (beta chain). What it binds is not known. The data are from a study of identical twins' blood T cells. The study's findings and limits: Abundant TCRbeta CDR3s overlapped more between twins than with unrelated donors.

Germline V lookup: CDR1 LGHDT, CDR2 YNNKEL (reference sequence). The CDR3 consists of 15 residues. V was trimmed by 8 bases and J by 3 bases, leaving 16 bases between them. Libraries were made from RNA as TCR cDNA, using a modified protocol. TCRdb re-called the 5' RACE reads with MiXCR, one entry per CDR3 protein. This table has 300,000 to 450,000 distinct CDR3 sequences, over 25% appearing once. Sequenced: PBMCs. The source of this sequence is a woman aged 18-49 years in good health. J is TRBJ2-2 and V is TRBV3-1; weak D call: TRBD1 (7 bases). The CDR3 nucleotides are TGTGCCAGCGACCGGGGGACAGATCACACCGGGGAGCTGTTTTTT. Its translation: CASDRGTDHTGELFF. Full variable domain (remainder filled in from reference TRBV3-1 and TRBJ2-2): DTAVSQTPKYLVTQMGNDKSIKCEQNLGHDTMYWYKQDSKKFLKIMFSYNNKELIINETVPNRFSPKSPDKAHLNLHINSLELGDSAVYFCASDRGTDHTGELFFGEGSRLTVL.